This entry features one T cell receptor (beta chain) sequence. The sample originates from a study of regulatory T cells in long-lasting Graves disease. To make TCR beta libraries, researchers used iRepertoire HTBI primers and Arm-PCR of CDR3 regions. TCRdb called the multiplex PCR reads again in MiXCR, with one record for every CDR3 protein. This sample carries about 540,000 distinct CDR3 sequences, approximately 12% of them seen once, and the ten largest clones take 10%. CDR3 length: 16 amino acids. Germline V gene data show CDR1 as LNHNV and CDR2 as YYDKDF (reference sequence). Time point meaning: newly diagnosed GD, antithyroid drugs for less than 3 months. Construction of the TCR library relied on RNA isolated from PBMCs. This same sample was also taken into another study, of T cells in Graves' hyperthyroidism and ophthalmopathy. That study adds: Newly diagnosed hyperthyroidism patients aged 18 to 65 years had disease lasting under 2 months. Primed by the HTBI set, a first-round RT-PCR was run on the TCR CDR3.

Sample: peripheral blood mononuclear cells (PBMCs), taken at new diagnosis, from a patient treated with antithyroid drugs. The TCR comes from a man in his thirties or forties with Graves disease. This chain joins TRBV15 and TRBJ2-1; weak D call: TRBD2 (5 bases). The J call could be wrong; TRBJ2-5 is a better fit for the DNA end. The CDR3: CATSRDRPAAQETQYF. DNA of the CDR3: TGTGCCACCAGCAGAGATCGGCCAGCGGCCCAAGAGACCCAGTACTTC.